This is a list of T cell receptor beta chains from one sample in a study of T cell responses to AZD1222 COVID-19 vaccine. Using immunoSEQ multiplex PCR, the repertoire was profiled, and TCRdb retains in-frame clones only, with some absent. The sample consists of 150,000 or so clones, 91% of them appearing once. The sequencing used peripheral blood, collected on day 0 of AZD1222 vaccination. The receptors were sampled from an adult in good health. Both conserved end residues are part of each CDR3. The D gene is left open where the match is weak. Expanded clones are given a class, and other clones once, few, many or no size at all.

abundance: .
j_gene: TRBJ1-1
v_gene: TRBV6-2/TRBV6-3
d_gene: .
CDR3aa: CASSRDSRDTEAFF
CDR3nt: TGTGCCAGCAGTCGAGACAGTAGGGACACTGAAGCTTTCTTT

abundance: few
j_gene: TRBJ1-1
v_gene: TRBV4-1
d_gene: .
CDR3aa: CASSLTLMGNTEAFF
CDR3nt: TGCGCCAGCAGCCTAACCCTGATGGGGAACACTGAAGCTTTCTTT

abundance: .
j_gene: TRBJ1-5
v_gene: TRBV2
d_gene: .
CDR3aa: CASSPRDGVVGPQHF
CDR3nt: TGTGCCAGCAGTCCCCGGGACGGTGTGGTTGGGCCCCAGCATTTT

abundance: .
j_gene: TRBJ2-7
v_gene: TRBV29-1
d_gene: TRBD2
CDR3aa: CSVEVSISGSVYEQYF
CDR3nt: TGCAGCGTTGAAGTAAGTATTAGCGGGAGCGTCTACGAGCAGTACTTC

abundance: .
j_gene: TRBJ2-7
v_gene: TRBV6-5
d_gene: TRBD2
CDR3aa: CASSPGTSGVYEQYF
CDR3nt: TGTGCCAGCAGTCCAGGGACTAGCGGGGTATACGAGCAGTACTTC

abundance: .
j_gene: TRBJ2-3
v_gene: TRBV25-1
d_gene: TRBD1
CDR3aa: CASSELGTGGRKDTQYF
CDR3nt: TGTGCCAGCAGTGAATTAGGGACAGGGGGGAGAAAAGATACGCAGTATTTT

abundance: .
j_gene: TRBJ1-2
v_gene: TRBV28
d_gene: TRBD1
CDR3aa: CASSSTPGQGSYTF
CDR3nt: TGTGCCAGCAGTTCTACCCCCGGACAGGGGAGCTACACCTTC

abundance: .
j_gene: TRBJ2-1
v_gene: TRBV19
d_gene: TRBD2
CDR3aa: CASSDGLAVGDEQFF
CDR3nt: TGTGCCAGTAGTGACGGACTAGCAGTTGGAGATGAGCAGTTCTTC

abundance: .
j_gene: TRBJ1-1
v_gene: TRBV7-9
d_gene: TRBD1
CDR3aa: CASSPGTGVSEAFF
CDR3nt: TGTGCCAGCAGCCCCGGCACAGGGGTAAGTGAAGCTTTCTTT

abundance: .
j_gene: TRBJ2-3
v_gene: TRBV5-4
d_gene: .
CDR3aa: CASSLERDTQYF
CDR3nt: TGTGCCAGCAGCTTGGAACGGGATACGCAGTATTTT

abundance: once
j_gene: TRBJ2-1
v_gene: TRBV3-1/TRBV3-2
d_gene: TRBD2
CDR3aa: CASSHRTRNNEQFF
CDR3nt: TGTGCCAGCAGCCATAGGACTAGGAATAATGAGCAGTTCTTC

abundance: .
j_gene: TRBJ1-3
v_gene: TRBV30
d_gene: .
CDR3aa: CAWSGNTIYF
CDR3nt: TGTGCCTGGAGTGGAAACACCATATATTTT

abundance: .
j_gene: TRBJ2-1
v_gene: TRBV5-1
d_gene: .
CDR3aa: CASSLAESEQFF
CDR3nt: TGCGCCAGCAGCTTGGCCGAGAGTGAGCAGTTCTTC

abundance: .
j_gene: TRBJ2-3
v_gene: TRBV4-1
d_gene: .
CDR3aa: CASSQDSTPGYYNTQYF
CDR3nt: TGCGCCAGCAGCCAAGATTCCACCCCCGGGTACTATAATACGCAGTATTTT

abundance: .
j_gene: TRBJ2-5
v_gene: TRBV7-2
d_gene: TRBD1
CDR3aa: CASSFDRGGETQYF
CDR3nt: TGTGCCAGCAGCTTTGACAGGGGGGGGGAGACCCAGTACTTC